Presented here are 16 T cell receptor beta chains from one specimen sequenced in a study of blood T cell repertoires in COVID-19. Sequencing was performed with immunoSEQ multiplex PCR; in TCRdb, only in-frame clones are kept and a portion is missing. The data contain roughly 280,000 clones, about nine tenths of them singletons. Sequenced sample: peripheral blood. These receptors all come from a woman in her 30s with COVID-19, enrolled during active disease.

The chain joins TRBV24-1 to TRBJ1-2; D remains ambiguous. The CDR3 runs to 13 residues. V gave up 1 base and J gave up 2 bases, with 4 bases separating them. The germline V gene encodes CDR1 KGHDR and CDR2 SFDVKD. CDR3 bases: TGTGCCACCAGTGATTTCCAGAACTATGGCTACACCTTC. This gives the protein CATSDFQNYGYTF.

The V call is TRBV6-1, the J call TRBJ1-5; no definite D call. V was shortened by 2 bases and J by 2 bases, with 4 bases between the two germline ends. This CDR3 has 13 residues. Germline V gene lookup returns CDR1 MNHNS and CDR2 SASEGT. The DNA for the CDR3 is TGTGCCAGCAGTGAATCGGGCAATCAGCCCCAGCATTTT. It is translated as CASSESGNQPQHF.

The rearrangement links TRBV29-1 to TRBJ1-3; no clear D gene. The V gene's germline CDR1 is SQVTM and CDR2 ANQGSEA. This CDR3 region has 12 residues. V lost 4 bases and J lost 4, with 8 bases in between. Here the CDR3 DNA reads TGCAGCGTTGGAGCTGCCGGAAACACCATATATTTT. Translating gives CSVGAAGNTIYF.

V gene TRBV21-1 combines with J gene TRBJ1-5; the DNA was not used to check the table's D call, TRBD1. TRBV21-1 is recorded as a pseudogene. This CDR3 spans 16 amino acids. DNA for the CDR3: TGTGCCAGCAGCAAAACAGGGGGTGAGGGCAATCAGCCCCAGCATTTT. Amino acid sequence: CASSKTGGEGNQPQHF.

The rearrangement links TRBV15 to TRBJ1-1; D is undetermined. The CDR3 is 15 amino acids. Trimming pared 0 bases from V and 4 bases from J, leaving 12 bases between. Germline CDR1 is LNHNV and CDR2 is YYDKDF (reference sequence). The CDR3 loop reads CATSRDGRFGTEAFF. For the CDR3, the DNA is TGTGCCACCAGCAGAGATGGGAGGTTCGGCACTGAAGCTTTCTTT.

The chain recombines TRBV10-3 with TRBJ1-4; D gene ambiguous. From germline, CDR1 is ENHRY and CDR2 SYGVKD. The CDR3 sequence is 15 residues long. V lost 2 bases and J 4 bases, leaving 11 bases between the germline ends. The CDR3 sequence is CAISEEARDNEKLFF. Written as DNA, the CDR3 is TGTGCCATCAGTGAGGAGGCCCGGGATAATGAAAAACTGTTTTTT.

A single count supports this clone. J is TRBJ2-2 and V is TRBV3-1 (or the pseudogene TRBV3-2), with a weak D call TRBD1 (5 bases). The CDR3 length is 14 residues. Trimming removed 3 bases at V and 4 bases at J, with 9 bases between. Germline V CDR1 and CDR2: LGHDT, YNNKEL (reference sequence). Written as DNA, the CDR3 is TGTGCCAGCAGCCAGCAGGGTAGCACCGGGGAGCTGTTTTTT. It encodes CASSQQGSTGELFF.

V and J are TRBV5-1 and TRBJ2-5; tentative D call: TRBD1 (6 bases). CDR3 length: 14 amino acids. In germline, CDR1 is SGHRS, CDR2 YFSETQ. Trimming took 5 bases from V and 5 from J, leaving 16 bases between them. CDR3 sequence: CASRGRQAWETQYF. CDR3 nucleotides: TGCGCCAGCAGAGGGAGACAGGCGTGGGAGACCCAGTACTTC.

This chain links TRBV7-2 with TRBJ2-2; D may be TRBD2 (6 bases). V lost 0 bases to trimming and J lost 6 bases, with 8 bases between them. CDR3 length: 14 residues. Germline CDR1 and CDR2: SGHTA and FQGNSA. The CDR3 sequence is CASSLARLAGELFF. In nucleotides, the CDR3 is TGTGCCAGCAGCTTAGCCAGACTAGCCGGGGAGCTGTTTTTT.

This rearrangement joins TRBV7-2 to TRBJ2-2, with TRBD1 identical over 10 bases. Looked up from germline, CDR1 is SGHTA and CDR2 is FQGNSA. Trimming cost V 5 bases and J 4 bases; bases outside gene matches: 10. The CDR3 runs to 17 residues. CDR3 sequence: CASSRQDRGQFTGELFF. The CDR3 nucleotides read TGTGCCAGCAGCCGTCAAGACAGGGGGCAGTTCACCGGGGAGCTGTTTTTT.

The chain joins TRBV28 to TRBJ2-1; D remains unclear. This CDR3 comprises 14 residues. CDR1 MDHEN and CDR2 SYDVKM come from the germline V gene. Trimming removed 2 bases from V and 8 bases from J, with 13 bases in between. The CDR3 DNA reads TGTGCCAGCAGTTTAGGTGCACGAGGCGATGAGCAGTTCTTC. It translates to CASSLGARGDEQFF.

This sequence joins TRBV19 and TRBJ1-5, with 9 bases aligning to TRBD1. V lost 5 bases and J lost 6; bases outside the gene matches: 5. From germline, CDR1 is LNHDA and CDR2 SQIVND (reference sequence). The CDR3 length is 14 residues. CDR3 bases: TGTGCCAGTAGTCCACAGGGGGCCTTTCAGCCCCAGCATTTT. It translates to CASSPQGAFQPQHF.

This CDR3 is CAWSGTGEPAYGYTF. DNA for the CDR3: TGTGCCTGGAGTGGTACAGGGGAACCAGCCTATGGCTACACCTTC. The V call is TRBV30, the J call TRBJ1-2; 7 nucleotides align to TRBD1. This CDR3 comprises 15 residues. CDR1 is GTSNPN, CDR2 SVGIG, per germline (reference sequence). The J segment lost 4 bases and the V segment lost 1 base, leaving 9 bases of the junction unmatched.

The CDR3, as DNA: TGTGCCAGCAGTTCTCCGAACACCGGGGAGCTGTTTTTT. Translated: CASSSPNTGELFF. The V gene is TRBV28, the J gene TRBJ2-2; D gene ambiguous. Trimming shortened V by 4 bases and J by 0 bases, and 3 bases separated the two germline ends. Germline CDR1 is MDHEN and CDR2 is SYDVKM. The CDR3 totals 13 residues.

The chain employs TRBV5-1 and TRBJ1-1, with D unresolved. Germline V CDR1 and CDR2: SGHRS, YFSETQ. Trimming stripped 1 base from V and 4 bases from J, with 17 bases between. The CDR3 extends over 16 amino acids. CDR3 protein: CASSLRGNDVATEAFF. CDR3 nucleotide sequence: TGCGCCAGCAGCTTGAGAGGGAACGATGTTGCCACTGAAGCTTTCTTT. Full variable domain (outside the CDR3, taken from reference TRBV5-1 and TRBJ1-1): KAGVTQTPRYLIKTRGQQVTLSCSPISGHRSVSWYQQTPGQGLQFLFEYFSETQRNKGNFPGRFSGRQFSNSRSEMNVSTLELGDSALYLCASSLRGNDVATEAFFGQGTRLTVV.

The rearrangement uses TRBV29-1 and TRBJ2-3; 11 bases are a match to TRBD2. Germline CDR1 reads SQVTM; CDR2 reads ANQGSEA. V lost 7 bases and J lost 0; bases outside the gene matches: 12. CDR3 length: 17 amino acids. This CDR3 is CSGLTGTSGPSTDTQYF. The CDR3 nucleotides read TGCAGCGGCCTCACCGGGACTAGCGGCCCTAGCACAGATACGCAGTATTTT.